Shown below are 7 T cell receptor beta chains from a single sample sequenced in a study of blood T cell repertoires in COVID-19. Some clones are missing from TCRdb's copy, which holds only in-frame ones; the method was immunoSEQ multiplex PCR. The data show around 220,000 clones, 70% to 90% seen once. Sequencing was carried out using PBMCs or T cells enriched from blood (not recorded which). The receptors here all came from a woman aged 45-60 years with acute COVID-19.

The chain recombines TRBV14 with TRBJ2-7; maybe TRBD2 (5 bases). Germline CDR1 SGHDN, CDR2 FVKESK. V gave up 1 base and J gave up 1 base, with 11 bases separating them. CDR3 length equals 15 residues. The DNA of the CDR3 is TGTGCCAGCAGCCAAGGGCGTCTAGCTTCCTACGAGCAGTACTTC. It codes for CASSQGRLASYEQYF.

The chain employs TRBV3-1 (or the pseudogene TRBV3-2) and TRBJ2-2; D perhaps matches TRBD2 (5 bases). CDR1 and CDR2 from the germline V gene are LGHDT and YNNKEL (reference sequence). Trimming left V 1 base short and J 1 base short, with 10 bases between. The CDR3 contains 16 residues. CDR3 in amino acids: CASSQVGRVNTGELFF. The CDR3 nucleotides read TGTGCCAGCAGCCAAGTAGGGCGGGTGAACACCGGGGAGCTGTTTTTT.

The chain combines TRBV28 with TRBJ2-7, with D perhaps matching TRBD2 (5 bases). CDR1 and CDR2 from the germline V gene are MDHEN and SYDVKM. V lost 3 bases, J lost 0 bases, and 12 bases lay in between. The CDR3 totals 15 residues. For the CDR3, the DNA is TGTGCCAGCAGTTTTCGCGGGCTGCTCTCCTACGAGCAGTACTTC. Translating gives CASSFRGLLSYEQYF.

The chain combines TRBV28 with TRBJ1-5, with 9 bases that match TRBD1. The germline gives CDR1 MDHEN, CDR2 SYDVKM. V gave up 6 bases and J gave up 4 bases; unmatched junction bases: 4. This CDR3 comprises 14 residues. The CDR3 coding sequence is TGTGCCAGCAGATACAGGGGGCCTAATCAGCCCCAGCATTTT. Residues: CASRYRGPNQPQHF.

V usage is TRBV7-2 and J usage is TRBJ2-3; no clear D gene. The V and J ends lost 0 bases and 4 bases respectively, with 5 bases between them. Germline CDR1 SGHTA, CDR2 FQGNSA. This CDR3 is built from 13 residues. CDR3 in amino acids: CASSLAFADTQYF. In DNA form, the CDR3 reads TGTGCCAGCAGCTTAGCCTTTGCAGATACGCAGTATTTT.

In nucleotides, the CDR3 is TGTGCCAGCAGTTGGGACTCCAACTCTGGAAACACCATATATTTT. It translates to CASSWDSNSGNTIYF. The chain links TRBV28 to TRBJ1-3; tentatively, D is TRBD1 (5 bases). The CDR3 sequence is 15 residues long. The V and J ends lost 4 bases and 0 bases respectively, with 10 bases between them. Germline V gene lookup returns CDR1 MDHEN and CDR2 SYDVKM.

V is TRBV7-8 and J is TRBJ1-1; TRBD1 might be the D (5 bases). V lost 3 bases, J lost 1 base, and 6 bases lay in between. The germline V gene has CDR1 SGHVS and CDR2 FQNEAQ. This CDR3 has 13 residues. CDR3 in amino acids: CASSFTGNTEAFF. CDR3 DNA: TGTGCCAGCAGCTTTACAGGGAACACTGAAGCTTTCTTT.